This TCR beta chain was observed in a study of blood T cell repertoires in COVID-19. Authors' methods: Amplification with reference gene primers provided the estimates of nucleated cell counts. Profiled with immunoSEQ multiplex PCR; TCRdb holds only in-frame clones, not every one. That table supplies the V and J calls and clone size; D and trimming were determined from the DNA. The data hold hundreds of thousands of clones, with approximately 90% observed a single time. This clone was seen a handful of times. The source of this sequence is a woman between 40 and 55 years old who had recovered from COVID-19. The sample was peripheral blood.

Written as DNA, the CDR3 is TGTGCCAGCAGTTACGATTCCGGGACCGGGGAGCTGTTTTTT. Its protein is CASSYDSGTGELFF. The chain employs TRBV6-5 and TRBJ2-2, with unresolved D. CDR3 length equals 14 residues. Germline CDR1 and CDR2: MNHEY and SVGAGI. The ends were cut back, 2 bases at V and 5 bases at J, with 9 bases in the middle.